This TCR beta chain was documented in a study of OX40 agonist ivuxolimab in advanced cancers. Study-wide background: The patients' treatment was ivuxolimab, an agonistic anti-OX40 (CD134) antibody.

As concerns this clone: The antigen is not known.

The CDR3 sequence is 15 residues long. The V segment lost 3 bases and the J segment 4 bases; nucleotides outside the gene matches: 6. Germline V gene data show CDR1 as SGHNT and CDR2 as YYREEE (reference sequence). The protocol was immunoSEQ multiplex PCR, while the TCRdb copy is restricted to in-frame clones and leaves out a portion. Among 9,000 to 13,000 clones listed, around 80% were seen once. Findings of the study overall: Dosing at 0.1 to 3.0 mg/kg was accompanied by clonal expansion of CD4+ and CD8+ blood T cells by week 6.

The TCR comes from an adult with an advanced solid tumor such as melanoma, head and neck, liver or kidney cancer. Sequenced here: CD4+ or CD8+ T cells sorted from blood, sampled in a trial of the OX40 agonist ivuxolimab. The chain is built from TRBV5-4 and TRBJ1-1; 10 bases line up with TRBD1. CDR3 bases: TGTGCCAGCAGCTCTACGGACAGGGGGTTCACTGAAGCTTTCTTT. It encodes CASSSTDRGFTEAFF.